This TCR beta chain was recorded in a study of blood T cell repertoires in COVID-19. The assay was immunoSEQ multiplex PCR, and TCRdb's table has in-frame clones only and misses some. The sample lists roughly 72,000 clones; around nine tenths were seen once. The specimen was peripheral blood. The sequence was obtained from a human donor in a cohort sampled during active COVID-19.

As DNA, the CDR3 is TGTGCCAGCAGTGAAGGACAGGGAACCTACGAGCAGTACTTC. This codes for CASSEGQGTYEQYF. The chain links TRBV2 to TRBJ2-7, with TRBD1 identical over 7 bases. The junction had 2 bases not matched to a gene; V was cut back by 1 base and J by 2 bases. The CDR3 covers 14 residues. Germline lookup yields CDR1 SNHLY and CDR2 FYNNEI.